What follows describes a single T cell receptor (beta chain). The antigen remains undetermined. Germline V lookup: CDR1 SGHNT, CDR2 YYREEE (reference sequence). Trimming pared 0 bases from V and 15 bases from J, leaving 16 bases between. The CDR3 runs 13 residues. The data derive from a study of cytomegalovirus exposure and HLA in healthy donors. The PCR had 60 Vbeta and 13 Jbeta primers. Clones were sequenced by immunoSEQ multiplex PCR, and TCRdb holds only the in-frame ones, with some missing. The data contain roughly 250,000 clones, around 66% of them singletons. Study results and caveats: In a later analysis, about 17,000 TCR beta sequences were associated with HLA alleles at 0.05 false discovery rate.

The rearrangement links TRBV5-4 to TRBJ2-1; D possibly corresponds to TRBD2 (5 bases). The material sequenced was PBMCs. This TCR was recovered from a female donor in good health and CMV-seronegative. CDR3 loop: CASSLAGLADSFF. The CDR3 DNA is TGTGCCAGCAGCTTGGCCGGACTGGCCGATTCGTTCTTC.